This T cell receptor (beta chain) was captured by sequencing in a study of Graves' ophthalmopathy and Graves' hyperthyroidism (dated by TCRdb to the late 2010s). About the investigation overall: Peripheral blood was collected before any treatment was given, at the time of initial diagnosis. TCR beta repertoire signatures were used to distinguish Graves' ophthalmopathy from Graves' hyperthyroidism and to predict progression to ophthalmopathy. In total, 135 blood samples were TCR-sequenced: approximately 42 ophthalmopathy, under 80 hyperthyroidism and about 17 hyperthyroidism-to-ophthalmopathy patients. To explore V-J signatures that distinguish ophthalmopathy from hyperthyroidism, a discovery set of roughly 98 patients was enrolled, made up of more than 40 with ophthalmopathy and 57 with stable hyperthyroidism. The independent validation cohort included 18 to 20 hyperthyroidism patients plus 17 patients who later progressed from hyperthyroidism to ophthalmopathy. In five or six hyperthyroidism patients, the T-cell repertoires found in thyroid tissue were compared with those found in blood. After sampling, hyperthyroidism patients received methimazole starting at 30 mg daily, and ophthalmopathy patients received high-dose intravenous methylprednisolone. The 75 to 100 discovery patients were randomly split 7:3 into training and test sets.

For repertoire sequencing, TCR beta CDR3 regions were amplified from RNA transcripts. HTBI primers and the Qiagen OneStep RT-PCR kit were used in a first-round RT-PCR, which was followed by a second-round multiplex PCR, size selection and purification. Libraries were sequenced paired-end with 100 bp reads on an Illumina HiSeq2000. The paper's processing steps were these. Reads were processed with SOAPnuke, discarding reads with adapters, uncalled bases, mean Phred below 15, or no exact constant-primer or identifier match. COPE v1.2.5 was used to merge the high-quality paired reads. Each unique nucleotide sequence was defined as a clonotype, and clonotypes were aligned to IMGT TRB V, D and J references with MiTCR v1.1. The analysis was limited to V-J combinations with a frequency above 0.0001, which together covered over 99% of the repertoires. For each V-J combination, a TCR clonal expansion and chaos score was defined as the ratio of F50 clonal expansion to chaos observed in the TCRdist matrix. Welch's t-statistics and random forest were used to narrow the features down to 13 V-J combinations, which were then fed into a naive Bayes classifier. The similarity between thyroid and blood repertoires was quantified using the Morisita-Horn index. Starting from the raw public reads, TCRdb applied fastp trimming at Q25, assembled clones with MiXCR and retained in-frame beta chains. Each entry is one CDR3 protein sequence, shown with its most common DNA and genes. These V and J calls are TCRdb output, not the study's own analysis. The sample yields 200,000 to 250,000 distinct CDR3 sequences; around a fifth were counted once. The top ten clones comprise around 45% of the sample.

This clonotype has a count of ten or more. This clone's antigen is unknown. Within one base of it there is no much larger clone, and no base qualities were kept. General study outcomes and caveats: Most of the expanded thyroid clonotypes with a frequency above 0.001 were also detected in blood, and it was suggested that the thyroid immune response may be reflected by blood repertoires. In validation, the model predicted ophthalmopathy progression with nearly 71% sensitivity and roughly 72% specificity; roughly 11 predicted patients were CT-confirmed with GO in a median of about 6.2 months. The 13-signature model separated ophthalmopathy from stable hyperthyroidism with roughly 90% sensitivity and about 81% specificity in cross-validation, and 80%/75% in the test set. No statistical method was used to predetermine the sample size, and group allocation was not hidden from the investigators.

The ophthalmopathy patients had moderately to severely active disease, with a Clinical Activity Score of 3 or higher, a NOSPECS grade of 4 or higher, and a disease duration of less than 3 months. Anyone with other autoimmune diseases, uncontrolled infections, pregnancy or lactation was excluded from the study. Clinical symptoms, serum thyroxine, TRAb, thyroid ultrasound and orbital computed tomography formed the basis of the diagnosis. Using Ficoll-Paque density gradient centrifugation, PBMCs were isolated from 9 to 10 ml of fresh peripheral blood. Trizol reagent was used to extract the total RNA, and its quality was then checked on an Agilent 2100 Bioanalyzer. Per the germline V gene (reference sequence), DFQATT is the CDR1 and SNEGSKA is the CDR2. The V and J ends are trimmed by 5 bases and 1 base, leaving 14 bases between them. Inclusive of the bounding cysteine and phenylalanine, the CDR3 is 14 residues long. CDR3 DNA only is kept here, 42 bases in frame from base 1.

The receptor's source is a woman between 45 and 65 years old with Graves' ophthalmopathy. Donor details come from another sample of the same person, matched by shared clones. The sequenced sample was peripheral blood. Recombination joined TRBV20-1 with TRBJ1-1, with TRBD1 perhaps the D gene, on 6 matching bases. The nucleotides are TGCAGTGCTCGAACCGGGACACGGAACACTGAAGCTTTCTTT. It codes for CSARTGTRNTEAFF.